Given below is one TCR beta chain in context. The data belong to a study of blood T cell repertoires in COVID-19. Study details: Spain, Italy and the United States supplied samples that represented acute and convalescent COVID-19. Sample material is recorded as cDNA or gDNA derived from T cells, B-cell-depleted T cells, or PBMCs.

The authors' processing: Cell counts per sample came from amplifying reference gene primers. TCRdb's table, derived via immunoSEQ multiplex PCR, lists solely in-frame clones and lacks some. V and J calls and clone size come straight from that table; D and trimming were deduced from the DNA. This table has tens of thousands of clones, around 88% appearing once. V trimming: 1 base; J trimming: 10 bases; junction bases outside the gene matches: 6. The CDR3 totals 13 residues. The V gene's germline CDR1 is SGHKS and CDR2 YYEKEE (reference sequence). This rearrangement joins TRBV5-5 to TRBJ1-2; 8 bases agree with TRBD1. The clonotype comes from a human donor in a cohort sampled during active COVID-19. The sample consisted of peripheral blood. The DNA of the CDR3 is TGTGCCAGCAGCTTGAGGACAGGGAATTACTACACCTTC. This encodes CASSLRTGNYYTF.